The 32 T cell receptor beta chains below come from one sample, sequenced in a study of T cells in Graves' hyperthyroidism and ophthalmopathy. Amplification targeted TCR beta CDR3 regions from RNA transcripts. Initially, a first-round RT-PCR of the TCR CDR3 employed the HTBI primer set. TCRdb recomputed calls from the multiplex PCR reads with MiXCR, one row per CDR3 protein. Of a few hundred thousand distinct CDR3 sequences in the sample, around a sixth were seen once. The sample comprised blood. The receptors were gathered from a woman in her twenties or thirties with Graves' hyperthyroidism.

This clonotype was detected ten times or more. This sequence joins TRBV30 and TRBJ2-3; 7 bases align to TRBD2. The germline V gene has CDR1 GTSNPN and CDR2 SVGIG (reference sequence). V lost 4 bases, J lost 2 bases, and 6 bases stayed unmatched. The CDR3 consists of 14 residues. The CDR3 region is CAWNVGGPTDTQYF. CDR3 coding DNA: TGTGCCTGGAATGTGGGAGGGCCCACAGATACGCAGTATTTT.

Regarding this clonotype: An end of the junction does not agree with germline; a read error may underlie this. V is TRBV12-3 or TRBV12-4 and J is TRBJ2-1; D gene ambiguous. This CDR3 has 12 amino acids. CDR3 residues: CAGSFVANEQFF. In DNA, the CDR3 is TGTGCCGGCAGTTTTGTGGCCAATGAGCAGTTCTTC.

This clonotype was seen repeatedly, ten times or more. CDR3 region: CAISEAGQGAGEQYF. DNA for the CDR3: TGTGCCATCAGTGAGGCGGGACAGGGGGCCGGTGAGCAGTACTTC. This chain uses TRBV10-3 with TRBJ2-7, with 12 positions matching TRBD1. V dropped 2 bases and J dropped 7; count of bases not matched to a gene: 6. The CDR3 has 15 residues. From germline, CDR1 is ENHRY and CDR2 SYGVKD.

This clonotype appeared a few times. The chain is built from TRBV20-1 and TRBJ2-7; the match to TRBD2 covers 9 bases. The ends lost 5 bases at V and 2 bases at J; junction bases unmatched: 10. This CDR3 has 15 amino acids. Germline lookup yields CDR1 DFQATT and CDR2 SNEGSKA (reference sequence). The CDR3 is CSALPGTSLTYEQYF. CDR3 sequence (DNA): TGCAGTGCTCTCCCCGGGACTAGCCTAACCTACGAGCAGTACTTC.

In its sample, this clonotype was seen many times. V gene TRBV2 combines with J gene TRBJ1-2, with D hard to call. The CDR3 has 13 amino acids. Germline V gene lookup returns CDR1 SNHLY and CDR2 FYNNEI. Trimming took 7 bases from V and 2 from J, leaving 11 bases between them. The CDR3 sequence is CASINSGNYGYTF. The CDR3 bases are TGTGCCAGCATCAATTCTGGGAACTATGGCTACACCTTC.

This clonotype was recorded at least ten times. CDR3 amino acids: CASSSGQGDYGYTF. The CDR3 coding sequence is TGTGCCAGCAGTTCGGGACAGGGAGACTATGGCTACACCTTC. The chain carries TRBV27 and TRBJ1-2; 9 bases are a match to TRBD1. CDR1 and CDR2 (germline): MNHEY, SMNVEV (reference sequence). The CDR3 contains 14 residues. After removal of 4 bases from V and 3 bases from J, the junction contained 3 bases not matched to a gene.

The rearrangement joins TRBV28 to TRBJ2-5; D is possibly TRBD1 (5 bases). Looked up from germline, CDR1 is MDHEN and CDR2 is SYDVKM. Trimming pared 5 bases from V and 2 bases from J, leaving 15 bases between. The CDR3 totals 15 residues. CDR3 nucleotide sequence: TGTGCCAGCAGTGGGGCAGGGCGACCACAAGAGACCCAGTACTTC. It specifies CASSGAGRPQETQYF.

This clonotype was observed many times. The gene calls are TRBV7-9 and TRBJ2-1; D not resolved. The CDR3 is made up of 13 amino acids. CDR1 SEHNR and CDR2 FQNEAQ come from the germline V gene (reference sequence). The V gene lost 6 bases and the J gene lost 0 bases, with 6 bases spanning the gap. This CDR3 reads CASSKLSYNEQFF. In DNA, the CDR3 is TGTGCCAGCAGTAAACTCTCCTACAATGAGCAGTTCTTC.

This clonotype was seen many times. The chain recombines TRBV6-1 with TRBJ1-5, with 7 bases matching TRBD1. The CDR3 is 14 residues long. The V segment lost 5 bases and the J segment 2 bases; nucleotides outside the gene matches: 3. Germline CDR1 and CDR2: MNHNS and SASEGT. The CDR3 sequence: CASSSGQGNQPQHF. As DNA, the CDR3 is TGTGCCAGCAGTTCTGGACAGGGCAATCAGCCCCAGCATTTT.

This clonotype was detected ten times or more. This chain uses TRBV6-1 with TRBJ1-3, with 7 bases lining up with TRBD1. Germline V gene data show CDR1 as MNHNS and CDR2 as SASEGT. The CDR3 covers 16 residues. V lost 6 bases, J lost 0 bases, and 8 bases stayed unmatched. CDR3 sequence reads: CASRKGQKDSGNTIYF. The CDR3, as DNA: TGTGCCAGCAGGAAGGGACAGAAGGACTCTGGAAACACCATATATTTT.

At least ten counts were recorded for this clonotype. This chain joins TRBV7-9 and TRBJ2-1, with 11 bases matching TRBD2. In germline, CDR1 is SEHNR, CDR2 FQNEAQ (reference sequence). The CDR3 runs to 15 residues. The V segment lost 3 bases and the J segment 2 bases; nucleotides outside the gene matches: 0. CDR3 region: CASSLTSGTYNEQFF. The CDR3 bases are TGTGCCAGCAGCTTGACTAGCGGGACCTACAATGAGCAGTTCTTC.

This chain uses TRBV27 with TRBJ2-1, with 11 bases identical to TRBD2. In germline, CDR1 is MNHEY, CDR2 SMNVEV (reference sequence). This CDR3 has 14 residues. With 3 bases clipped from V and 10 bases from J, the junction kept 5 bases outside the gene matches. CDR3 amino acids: CASSFTSGSGEQFF. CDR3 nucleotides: TGTGCCAGCAGTTTCACTAGCGGGAGTGGGGAGCAGTTCTTC.

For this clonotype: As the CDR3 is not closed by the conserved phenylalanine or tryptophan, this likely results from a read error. The CDR3 DNA is TGTGCCAGCACCCGGACAGGCGGCCAGCCCCAGCATCTT. Residues: CASTRTGGQPQHL. The chain employs TRBV6-2 or TRBV6-3 and TRBJ1-5; 7 positions match TRBD1. V gave up 7 bases and J gave up 7 bases; unmatched junction bases: 7. Germline lookup yields CDR1 MNHEY and CDR2 SVGEGT. This CDR3 spans 13 amino acids.

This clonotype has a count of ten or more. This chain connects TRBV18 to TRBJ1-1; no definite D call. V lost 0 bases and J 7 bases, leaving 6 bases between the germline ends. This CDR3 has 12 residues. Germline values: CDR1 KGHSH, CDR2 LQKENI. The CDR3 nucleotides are TGTGCCAGCTCACCACCGGGGAGTGAAGCTTTCTTT. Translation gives CASSPPGSEAFF.

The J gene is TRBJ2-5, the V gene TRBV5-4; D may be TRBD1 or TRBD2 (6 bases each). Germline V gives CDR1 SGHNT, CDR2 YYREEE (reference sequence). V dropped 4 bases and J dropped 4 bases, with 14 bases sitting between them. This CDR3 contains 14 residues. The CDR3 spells CASSPVGGPETQYF. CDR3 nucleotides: TGTGCCAGCAGCCCCGTGGGGGGCCCAGAGACCCAGTACTTC.

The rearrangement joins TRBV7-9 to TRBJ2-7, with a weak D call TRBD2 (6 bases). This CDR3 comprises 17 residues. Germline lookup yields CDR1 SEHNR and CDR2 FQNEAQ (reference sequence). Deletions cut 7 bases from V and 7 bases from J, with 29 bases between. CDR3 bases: TGTGCCAGCACCATTGGGGACTTCCGGGAGTCCGAGAAGGAGCAGTACTTC. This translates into CASTIGDFRESEKEQYF.

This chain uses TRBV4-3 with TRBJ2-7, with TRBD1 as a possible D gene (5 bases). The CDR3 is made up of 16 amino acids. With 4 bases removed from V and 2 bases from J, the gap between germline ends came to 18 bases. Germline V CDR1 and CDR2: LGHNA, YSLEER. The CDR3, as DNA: TGCGCCAGCAGCCCTTCTAGTTTAGGGGCCCCCTACGAGCAGTACTTC. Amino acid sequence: CASSPSSLGAPYEQYF.

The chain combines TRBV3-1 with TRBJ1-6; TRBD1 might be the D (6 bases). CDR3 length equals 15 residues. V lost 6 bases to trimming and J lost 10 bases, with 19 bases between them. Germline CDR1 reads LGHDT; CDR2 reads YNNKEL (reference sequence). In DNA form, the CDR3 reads TGTGCCAGCAGTTCGGGCCGGGTAGGGGGATCACCCCTCCACTTT. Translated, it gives CASSSGRVGGSPLHF.

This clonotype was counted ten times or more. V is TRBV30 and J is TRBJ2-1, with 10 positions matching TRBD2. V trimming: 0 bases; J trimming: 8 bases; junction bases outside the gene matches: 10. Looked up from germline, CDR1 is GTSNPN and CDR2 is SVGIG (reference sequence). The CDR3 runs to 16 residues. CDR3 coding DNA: TGTGCCTGGAGTGTAGGCCTAGCGGGAGAGGGGGATGAGCAGTTCTTC. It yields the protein CAWSVGLAGEGDEQFF.

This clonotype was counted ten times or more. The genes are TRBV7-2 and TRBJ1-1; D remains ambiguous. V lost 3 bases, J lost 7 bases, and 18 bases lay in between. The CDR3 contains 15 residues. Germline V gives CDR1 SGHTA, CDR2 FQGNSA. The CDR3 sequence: CASSLSSGRYDEAFF. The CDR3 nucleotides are TGTGCCAGCAGCTTGTCTTCCGGCAGATATGATGAAGCTTTCTTT.

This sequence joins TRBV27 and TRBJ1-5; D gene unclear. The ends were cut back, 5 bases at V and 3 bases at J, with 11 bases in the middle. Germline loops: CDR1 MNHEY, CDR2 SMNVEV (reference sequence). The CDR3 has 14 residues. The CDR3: CASSTGIINQPQHF. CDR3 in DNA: TGTGCCAGCAGTACCGGGATAATCAATCAGCCCCAGCATTTT.

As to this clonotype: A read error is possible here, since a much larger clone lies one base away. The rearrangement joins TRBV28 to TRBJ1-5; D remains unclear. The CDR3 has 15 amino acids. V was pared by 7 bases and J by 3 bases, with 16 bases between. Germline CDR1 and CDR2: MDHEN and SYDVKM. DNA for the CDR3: TGTGCCAGCATCACCCGACCTACTCCCAATCAGCCCCAGCATTTT. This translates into CASITRPTPNQPQHF.

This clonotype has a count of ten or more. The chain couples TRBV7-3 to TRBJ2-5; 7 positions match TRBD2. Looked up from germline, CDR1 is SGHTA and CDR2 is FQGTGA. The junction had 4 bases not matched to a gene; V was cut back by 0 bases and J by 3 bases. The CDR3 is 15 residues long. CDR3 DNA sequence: TGTGCCAGCAGCTTAACGGGACGGGAGGAAGAGACCCAGTACTTC. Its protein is CASSLTGREEETQYF.

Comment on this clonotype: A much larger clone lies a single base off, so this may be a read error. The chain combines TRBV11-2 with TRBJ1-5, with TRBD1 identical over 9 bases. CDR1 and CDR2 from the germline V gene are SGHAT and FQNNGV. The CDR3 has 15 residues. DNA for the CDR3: TGTACCAGCAGCGTCGGGACAGGGTATAATCAGCCCCAGCATTTT. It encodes CTSSVGTGYNQPQHF.

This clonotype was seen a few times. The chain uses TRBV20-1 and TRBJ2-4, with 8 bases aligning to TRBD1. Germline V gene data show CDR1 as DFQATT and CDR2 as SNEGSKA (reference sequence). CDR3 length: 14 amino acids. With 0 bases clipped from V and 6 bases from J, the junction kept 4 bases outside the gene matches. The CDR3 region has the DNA TGCAGTGCTAGAGAACAGGGGGGAAGAAACATTCAGTACTTC. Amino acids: CSAREQGGRNIQYF.

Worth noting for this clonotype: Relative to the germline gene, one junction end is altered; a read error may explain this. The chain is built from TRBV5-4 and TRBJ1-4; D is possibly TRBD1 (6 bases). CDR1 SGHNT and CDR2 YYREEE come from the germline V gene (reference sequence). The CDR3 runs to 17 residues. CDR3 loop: CASSQGVARGTNEKLFF. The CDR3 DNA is TGCGCCAGCAGCCAAGGGGTGGCCAGGGGAACTAATGAAAAACTGTTTTTT.

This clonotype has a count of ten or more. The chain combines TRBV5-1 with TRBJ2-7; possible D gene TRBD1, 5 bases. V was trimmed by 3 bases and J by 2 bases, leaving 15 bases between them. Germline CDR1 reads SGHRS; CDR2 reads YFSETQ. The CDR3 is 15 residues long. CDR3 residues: CASSSGLGQTYEQYF. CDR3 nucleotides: TGCGCCAGCAGCTCGGGTCTAGGACAAACCTACGAGCAGTACTTC.

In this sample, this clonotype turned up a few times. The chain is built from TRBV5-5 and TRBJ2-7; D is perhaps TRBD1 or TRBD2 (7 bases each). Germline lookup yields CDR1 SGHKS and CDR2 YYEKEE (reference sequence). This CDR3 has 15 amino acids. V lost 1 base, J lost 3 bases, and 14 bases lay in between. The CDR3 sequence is CASSLSQGGIYEQYF. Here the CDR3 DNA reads TGTGCCAGCAGCTTGAGTCAGGGGGGGATCTACGAGCAGTACTTC. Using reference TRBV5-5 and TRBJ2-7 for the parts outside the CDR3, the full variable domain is DAGVTQSPTHLIKTRGQQVTLRCSPISGHKSVSWYQQVLGQGPQFIFQYYEKEERGRGNFPDRFSARQFPNYSSELNVNALLLGDSALYLCASSLSQGGIYEQYFGPGTRLTVT.

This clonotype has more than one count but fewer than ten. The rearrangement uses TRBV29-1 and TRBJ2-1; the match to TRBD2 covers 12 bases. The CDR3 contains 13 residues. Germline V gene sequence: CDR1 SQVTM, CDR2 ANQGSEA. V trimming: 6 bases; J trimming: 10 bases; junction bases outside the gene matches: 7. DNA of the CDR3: TGCAGCGTGCCTAGCGGGAGGGCCGTCGAGCAGTTCTTC. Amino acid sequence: CSVPSGRAVEQFF.

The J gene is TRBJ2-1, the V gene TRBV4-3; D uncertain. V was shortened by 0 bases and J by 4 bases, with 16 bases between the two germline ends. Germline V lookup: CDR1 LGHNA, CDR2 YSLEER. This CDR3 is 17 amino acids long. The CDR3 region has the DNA TGCGCCAGCAGCCAAGAGGTGTACGCTAGTTCTTACAATGAGCAGTTCTTC. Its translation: CASSQEVYASSYNEQFF.

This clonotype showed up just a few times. This chain's CDR3 is CASSQGAGTETQYF. The CDR3 coding sequence is TGTGCCAGCAGCCAAGGAGCGGGAACGGAGACCCAGTACTTC. The V and J genes are TRBV14 and TRBJ2-5, with TRBD2 matching 7 bases. This CDR3 is built from 14 residues. Germline V gives CDR1 SGHDN, CDR2 FVKESK. Trimming cost V 1 base and J 5 bases; bases outside gene matches: 4.

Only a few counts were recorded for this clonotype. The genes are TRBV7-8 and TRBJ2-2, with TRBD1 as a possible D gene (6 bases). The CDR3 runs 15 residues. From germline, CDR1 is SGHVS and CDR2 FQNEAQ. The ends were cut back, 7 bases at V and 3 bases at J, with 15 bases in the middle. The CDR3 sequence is CASNHRVGDTGELFF. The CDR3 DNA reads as TGTGCCAGCAACCACAGGGTCGGGGACACCGGGGAGCTGTTTTTT. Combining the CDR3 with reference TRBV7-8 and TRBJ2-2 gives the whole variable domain GAGVSQSPRYKVAKRGQDVALRCDPISGHVSLFWYQQALGQGPEFLTYFQNEAQLDKSGLPSDRFFAERPEGSVSTLKIQRTQQEDSAVYLCASNHRVGDTGELFFGEGSRLTVL.